This TCR beta chain was documented in a study of cytomegalovirus exposure and HLA in healthy donors. Points from the study as a whole: One variant, a missense change in DCLRE1C, was linked in a later analysis to TCR beta V- and J-gene trimming. Earlier analysis looked at TCR beta V segments, and most were productive about 90% or about 30% of the time.

Healthy individuals who donated bone marrow served as the donors. Primers included in the PCR were 60 Vbeta and 13 Jbeta primers. Sequencing was performed with immunoSEQ multiplex PCR; in TCRdb, only in-frame clones are kept and a portion is missing. This repertoire shows more than 150,000 clones, 76% found once; its top ten account for under 2%. On this clone: The antigen remains undetermined. One end of the junction is discordant with germline, which a read error may explain.

Sequenced input: PBMCs. This TCR came from a man between 18 and 35 years old in good health and CMV-seronegative.

This CDR3 reads CATTLGLAESFNEQFF. CDR3 coding DNA: TGTGCCACCACTCTCGGGTTGGCGGAATCCTTCAATGAGCAGTTCTTC. The rearrangement links TRBV28 to TRBJ2-1; D gene unclear. Germline values: CDR1 MDHEN, CDR2 SYDVKM. This CDR3 is built from 16 residues.